This TCR beta chain was sequenced for a study of cytomegalovirus exposure and HLA in healthy donors. The study's findings and limits: Sequencing probably produced one cluster of sequence variants that were highly shared. Both high specificity and high sensitivity reportedly marked the classifier's diagnosis of cytomegalovirus status.

The PCR made use of 60 Vbeta and 13 Jbeta primers. Sequenced by immunoSEQ multiplex PCR; TCRdb stores in-frame clones only, minus some. Of some 120,000 clones listed, approximately 68% are singletons. This clone was counted only a few times. Its specificity is not known. Germline loops: CDR1 SEHNR, CDR2 FQNEAQ (reference sequence). CDR3 length: 14 residues. Trimming pared 0 bases from V and 8 bases from J, leaving 13 bases between. The sequenced material came from PBMCs. The receptor was isolated from a man aged 30 to 39 in good health and CMV-seropositive. This chain connects TRBV7-9 to TRBJ1-2; D remains unclear. CDR3 DNA sequence: TGTGCCAGCAGCTTAGCTGTGGTCGGGGTCGGCTACACCTTC. This codes for CASSLAVVGVGYTF.